Following are 29 T cell receptor beta chains from one sample sequenced in a study of regulatory T cells in long-lasting Graves disease. In building TCR beta libraries, iRepertoire HTBI primers were used together with Arm-PCR of CDR3 regions. TCRdb re-derived calls from the multiplex PCR reads in MiXCR, one entry per CDR3 protein. This sample has a few hundred thousand distinct CDR3 sequences, with 13% found just once. The time point is: newly diagnosed GD, antithyroid drugs for less than 3 months. There was RNA extracted from PBMCs, and the TCR library was made from it. The sample was also reused in another study, on T cells in Graves' hyperthyroidism and ophthalmopathy.

The material was peripheral blood mononuclear cells (PBMCs), obtained at new diagnosis, from a patient treated with antithyroid drugs. The source of these receptors is a man between 25 and 39 years old with Graves disease.

This clonotype showed up just a few times. The chain combines TRBV5-1 with TRBJ1-1; 10 positions agree with TRBD1. CDR3 length equals 16 residues. V shed 3 bases, J shed 1 base, and the junction held 6 bases outside the gene matches. From germline, CDR1 is SGHRS and CDR2 YFSETQ. The CDR3 region has the DNA TGCGCCAGCAGCTCGACTAGGGACAGGGGGAACACTGAAGCTTTCTTT. This translates into CASSSTRDRGNTEAFF.

The rearrangement uses TRBV11-2 and TRBJ2-5; D is unclear. The V gene's germline CDR1 is SGHAT and CDR2 FQNNGV. V shed 5 bases and J shed 7 bases, with 14 bases lying between them. This CDR3 comprises 13 residues. The DNA of the CDR3 is TGTGCCAGCAGCCCCAACCTACGAGGGACCCAGTACTTC. Its protein product is CASSPNLRGTQYF.

This clonotype was seen many times. Written as DNA, the CDR3 is TGCAGCGTTGAACCGGACACCGATCGCACCCAGTACTTC. Translated: CSVEPDTDRTQYF. The chain joins TRBV29-1 to TRBJ2-5; tentatively, D is TRBD1 (5 bases). V was cut by 2 bases and J by 8 bases, with 15 bases left in between. There are 13 residues in the CDR3. CDR1 and CDR2 from the germline V gene are SQVTM and ANQGSEA.

This rearrangement joins TRBV10-3 to TRBJ2-1, with 9 bases fitting TRBD1. Germline values: CDR1 ENHRY, CDR2 SYGVKD. The CDR3 is made up of 15 amino acids. The trim removed 5 bases at V and 4 bases at J, leaving 6 bases unmatched. The CDR3 DNA sequence: TGTGCCATCAGTCGGACAGGGGACTTGTACAATGAGCAGTTCTTC. Protein sequence: CAISRTGDLYNEQFF.

This clonotype was seen a few times. This chain connects TRBV10-3 to TRBJ1-2, with D unclear. CDR3 size: 12 residues. Germline-derived CDR1 and CDR2 are ENHRY and SYGVKD. With 5 bases removed from V and 2 bases from J, the gap between germline ends came to 6 bases. The CDR3, as DNA: TGTGCCATCAGTACACCAAACTATGGCTACACCTTC. Its translation: CAISTPNYGYTF.

This clonotype was seen many times. The rearrangement joins TRBV12-3 or TRBV12-4 to TRBJ1-5; possible D gene TRBD1, 5 bases. The CDR3 has 14 amino acids. The V end lost 4 bases, the J end lost 7 bases, and 14 bases lay between the germline ends. DNA of the CDR3: TGTGCCAGCAGTTGGGGTCGGGGCGGACAGCCCCAGCATTTT. Amino acids: CASSWGRGGQPQHF.

A single count supports this clonotype. V and J are TRBV11-2 and TRBJ2-2; D may be TRBD2 (6 bases). Germline V gene lookup returns CDR1 SGHAT and CDR2 FQNNGV. The CDR3 loop spans 16 amino acids. Trimming cost V 0 bases and J 3 bases, with 11 bases left between them. CDR3 amino acids: CASSLDGGTDTGELFF. In DNA form, the CDR3 reads TGTGCCAGCAGCTTAGATGGCGGGACCGACACCGGGGAGCTGTTTTTT.

Note on this clonotype: This may be a read error: a much more frequent sequence differs by one nucleotide. The CDR3 region is CASPPNRGQEAFF. The DNA for the CDR3 is TGTGCCAGCCCACCAAACAGGGGGCAAGAAGCTTTCTTT. The V call is TRBV18, the J call TRBJ1-1; TRBD1 agrees at 9 bases. The length of the CDR3 is 13 residues. Germline CDR1 KGHSH, CDR2 LQKENI. The full variable domain, completed using reference TRBV18 and TRBJ1-1, is NAGVMQNPRHLVRRRGQEARLRCSPMKGHSHVYWYRQLPEEGLKFMVYLQKENIIDESGMPKERFSAEFPKEGPSILRIQQVVRGDSAAYFCASPPNRGQEAFFGQGTRLTVV.

The sample holds a few counts of this clonotype. This rearrangement joins TRBV19 to TRBJ1-2, with TRBD1 identical over 8 bases. Germline V gene data show CDR1 as LNHDA and CDR2 as SQIVND (reference sequence). J was trimmed by 8 bases and V by 3 bases; bases with no gene match: 14. The CDR3 spans 16 residues. In DNA, the CDR3 is TGTGCCAGTAGTATCAATCCCGGACAGGGTGGACAGGGCTACACCTTC. As protein: CASSINPGQGGQGYTF.

The V call is TRBV18, the J call TRBJ1-6, with 7 bases aligning to TRBD1. This CDR3 is 15 amino acids long. V lost 5 bases, J lost 6 bases, and 7 bases stayed unmatched. Germline values: CDR1 KGHSH, CDR2 LQKENI. The CDR3 is CASSATGTSNSPLHF. As DNA, the CDR3 is TGTGCCAGCTCAGCGACAGGGACAAGTAATTCACCCCTCCACTTT.

In this sample, this clonotype turned up many times. The chain employs TRBV29-1 and TRBJ2-1, with D maybe TRBD2 (7 bases). The CDR3 is 13 residues long. The germline V and J ends were trimmed by 3 bases and 10 bases, with 16 bases remaining between them. Looked up from germline, CDR1 is SQVTM and CDR2 is ANQGSEA. CDR3 amino acids: CSVEGGGLKEQFF. CDR3 nucleotides: TGCAGCGTTGAGGGCGGGGGCCTGAAGGAGCAGTTCTTC.

This clonotype was counted many times. V gene TRBV2 combines with J gene TRBJ2-6; 7 positions agree with TRBD1. CDR3 size: 15 residues. The germline gives CDR1 SNHLY, CDR2 FYNNEI. The V segment lost 10 bases and the J segment 0 bases; nucleotides outside the gene matches: 6. The CDR3 is CANGQASSGANVLTF. The CDR3 bases are TGTGCCAACGGACAGGCCAGCTCTGGGGCCAACGTCCTGACTTTC.

This clonotype was seen many times. The chain joins TRBV7-8 to TRBJ2-2; 7 nucleotides line up with TRBD1. The CDR3 is 16 residues long. The V gene's germline CDR1 is SGHVS and CDR2 FQNEAQ. The J segment lost 4 bases and the V segment lost 4 bases, leaving 9 bases of the junction unmatched. CDR3 DNA sequence: TGTGCCAGCAGCTCTAAACAGGGGCTTAGCACCGGGGAGCTGTTTTTT. It is translated as CASSSKQGLSTGELFF.

This clonotype was detected many times. DNA of the CDR3: TGTGCCAGCAGAGCCTTCCCAGGGGAGACCCAGTACTTC. Translation: CASRAFPGETQYF. The chain carries TRBV12-3 or TRBV12-4 and TRBJ2-5; TRBD1 is a possible D gene (5 bases). Trimming removed 6 bases at V and 5 bases at J, with 13 bases between. This CDR3 region has 13 residues.

This clonotype was counted ten times or more. One end of the junction fails to match germline, which may point to a read error. The CDR3 region is CASSQGGGGYNEQFF. DNA for the CDR3: TGTGCCAGCAGTCAAGGCGGGGGGGGATACAATGAGCAGTTCTTC. This chain links TRBV3-1 with TRBJ2-1; the match to TRBD2 covers 9 bases. This CDR3 contains 15 residues. Germline-derived CDR1 and CDR2 are LGHDT and YNNKEL (reference sequence).

J is TRBJ1-1 and V is TRBV20-1; D perhaps matches TRBD1 (5 bases). In germline, CDR1 is DFQATT, CDR2 SNEGSKA (reference sequence). V was clipped by 6 bases and J by 6 bases, with 14 bases between them. The CDR3 extends over 12 amino acids. The CDR3 region is CSAPMGRSEAFF. CDR3 DNA sequence: TGCAGTGCCCCTATGGGACGGTCTGAAGCTTTCTTT.

About this clonotype: A much larger clone sits a single nucleotide away, making a read error possible. This rearrangement joins TRBV27 to TRBJ2-5, with 7 bases matching TRBD2. The J call may not be correct, given that the DNA end is closer to TRBJ2-1. This CDR3 is built from 14 residues. CDR1 and CDR2 from the germline V gene are MNHEY and SMNVEV (reference sequence). The CDR3 sequence is CASSGQAGTNEQFF. As DNA, the CDR3 is TGTGCCAGCAGTGGGCAAGCGGGAACCAATGAGCAGTTCTTC.

This clonotype was observed a handful of times. The J gene is TRBJ2-3, the V gene TRBV9; TRBD2 might be the D (6 bases). The CDR3 sequence is 15 residues long. Germline CDR1 and CDR2: SGDLS and YYNGEE. Trimming stripped 3 bases from V and 0 bases from J, with 11 bases between. In nucleotides, the CDR3 is TGTGCCAGCAGCGCCACCGGGACTAGCACAGATACGCAGTATTTT. Its protein is CASSATGTSTDTQYF.

CDR3 sequence: CASSYSKTGLRNTDTQYF. In nucleotides, the CDR3 is TGTGCCAGCAGTTACTCGAAAACCGGGTTGAGAAACACAGATACGCAGTATTTT. J is TRBJ2-3 and V is TRBV6-2 or TRBV6-3; no clear D gene. Trimming stripped 0 bases from V and 2 bases from J, with 18 bases between. The V gene's germline CDR1 is MNHEY and CDR2 SVGEGT. CDR3 length: 18 residues.

This clonotype was observed a handful of times. With a much larger clone just one base away, this may be a read error. J is TRBJ1-5 and V is TRBV12-3 or TRBV12-4, with 9 nucleotides matching TRBD1. Trimming took 6 bases from V and 4 from J; bases not matched to a gene: 4. CDR3 length: 14 amino acids. CDR3 sequence (DNA): TGTGCCAGCAGCAACGGACAGGGGAATCAGCCCCAGCATTTT. Protein: CASSNGQGNQPQHF.

This clonotype was recorded at least ten times. V gene TRBV29-1 combines with J gene TRBJ2-3, with D possibly being TRBD1 or TRBD2 (5 bases each). The CDR3 consists of 13 residues. Germline CDR1 and CDR2: SQVTM and ANQGSEA. Trimming removed 8 bases at V and 6 bases at J, with 18 bases between. This CDR3 reads CSSGAGFLDTQYF. CDR3 nucleotide sequence: TGCAGCTCCGGGGCAGGGTTTTTGGATACGCAGTATTTT.

This clonotype was recorded a few times. This sequence may be a read error, since a much larger clone differs from it by one base. The V call is TRBV24-1, the J call TRBJ1-1; D not certain. This CDR3 region has 15 residues. The germline CDR1 and CDR2 sequences are KGHDR and SFDVKD. CDR3 bases: TGTGCCACCAGTGATGCTGGGAACGCCAACACTGGAGCTTTCTTT. It is translated as CATSDAGNANTGAFF.

This clonotype was counted between two and nine times. The CDR3 reads CASTPNGGIPEAFF. Written as DNA, the CDR3 is TGTGCCAGCACCCCTAACGGTGGGATCCCTGAAGCTTTCTTT. V is TRBV6-1 and J is TRBJ1-1; no firm D call. Trimming took 7 bases from V and 6 from J, leaving 18 bases between them. The CDR3 extends over 14 amino acids. From germline, CDR1 is MNHNS and CDR2 SASEGT.

This chain joins TRBV11-2 and TRBJ2-7; possibly TRBD2 for D (5 bases). The CDR3 covers 15 residues. Germline assignment: CDR1 SGHAT and CDR2 FQNNGV. Trimming removed 2 bases at V and 0 bases at J, with 11 bases between. The CDR3 DNA reads as TGTGCCAGCAGCTTATCAAACCGGGACTCCTACGAGCAGTACTTC. Protein product: CASSLSNRDSYEQYF.

With respect to this clonotype: A much more abundant neighbour one base away suggests this may be a read error. This chain connects TRBV9 to TRBJ2-3; perhaps TRBD1 as D (6 bases). CDR3 size: 15 residues. CDR1 and CDR2 from the germline V gene are SGDLS and YYNGEE. CDR3 residues: CASSADSEYTDTRYF. In nucleotides, the CDR3 is TGTGCCAGCAGCGCGGACAGCGAGTACACAGATACGCGGTATTTT.

This clonotype came up many times. This chain connects TRBV12-3 or TRBV12-4 to TRBJ1-3; D might be TRBD1 (6 bases). The CDR3 totals 15 residues. The V and J ends lost 6 bases and 4 bases respectively, with 16 bases between them. The CDR3 nucleotides read TGTGCCAGCAGGCCACAGGGATATTCCGGAAACACCATATATTTT. Residues: CASRPQGYSGNTIYF.

J is TRBJ1-4 and V is TRBV15, with D hard to call. The CDR3 runs 13 residues. Germline CDR1 and CDR2: LNHNV and YYDKDF (reference sequence). Between the trimmed V and J ends, which lost 7 bases and 8 bases, there was a span of 14 bases. The CDR3: CATNTRFREKLFF. The DNA for the CDR3 is TGTGCCACCAACACCCGGTTTCGGGAAAAACTGTTTTTT.

The rearrangement uses TRBV25-1 and TRBJ2-7; unclear D gene. The CDR3 contains 10 residues. Trimming left V 6 bases short and J 6 bases short, with 6 bases between. Germline lookup yields CDR1 MGHDK and CDR2 SYGVNS. CDR3 nucleotide sequence: TGTGCCAGCAGATCGGGCGAGCAGTACTTC. Translated: CASRSGEQYF.

This clonotype was counted at least ten times. The rearrangement joins TRBV30 to TRBJ2-1; D is unclear. Germline CDR1 and CDR2: GTSNPN and SVGIG (reference sequence). The length of the CDR3 is 15 residues. V dropped 0 bases and J dropped 0 bases, with 9 bases sitting between them. The CDR3 sequence is CAWSVIAGSYNEQFF. The CDR3 DNA is TGTGCCTGGAGTGTAATAGCCGGCTCCTACAATGAGCAGTTCTTC.